This T cell receptor beta chain derives from a study of control samples from healthy donors and cancer patients. Here immunoSEQ multiplex PCR was the method, and the copy in TCRdb shows in-frame clones only, minus some. The table has roughly 98,000 clones, roughly 86% seen once. Trimming cost V 5 bases and J 4 bases, with 3 bases left between them. The CDR3 has 11 residues. Germline-derived CDR1 and CDR2 are LNHDA and SQIVND (reference sequence). This clone is deemed large. Sequenced material: blood. The origin of this receptor is a woman aged 55-69 years in good health. This chain links TRBV19 with TRBJ2-1; D remains unclear. CDR3 in DNA: TGTGCCAGTAGTCAGTACAATGAGCAGTTCTTC. Its translation is CASSQYNEQFF.